The 16 T cell receptor beta chains given below trace back to one sample, sequenced in a study of blood T cells in healthy people across ages. The second PCR ran about 6 to 11 cycles with a sample-barcoded 5' primer and J-beta primers. One entry per CDR3 protein, called by TCRdb with MiXCR from the 5' RACE reads. In the table there are some 1.7 million distinct CDR3 sequences, under 30% of which are singletons. What was sequenced was blood. These receptor sequences come from a woman aged 30 to 39 in good health.

In its sample, this clonotype was seen a few times. The chain carries TRBV27 and TRBJ2-7; no firm D call. The CDR3 runs to 14 residues. The V end was cut by 9 bases, the J end by 2 bases, with 17 bases between. The germline V gene encodes CDR1 MNHEY and CDR2 SMNVEV (reference sequence). The CDR3 DNA is TGTGCCAGTCTCTCCCTCCAGGCACCCTACGAGCAGTACTTC. Protein product: CASLSLQAPYEQYF.

This clonotype was detected many times. The chain is built from TRBV18 and TRBJ2-5; 8 positions match TRBD2. The CDR3 consists of 17 residues. V lost 3 bases, J lost 1 base, and 10 bases stayed unmatched. Per germline, CDR1 KGHSH and CDR2 LQKENI. This CDR3 is CASSPMYGGGPQETQYF. The CDR3 bases are TGTGCCAGCTCACCGATGTACGGCGGGGGGCCCCAAGAGACCCAGTACTTC.

The sample holds a few counts of this clonotype. V and J are TRBV29-1 and TRBJ2-2, with D possibly being TRBD1 (5 bases). The V gene's germline CDR1 is SQVTM and CDR2 ANQGSEA. CDR3 size: 12 residues. The V and J ends lost 7 bases and 4 bases respectively, with 10 bases between them. This CDR3 is CSGLRVTGELFF. The CDR3 bases are TGCAGCGGGCTCAGGGTCACCGGGGAGCTGTTTTTT.

This clonotype turned up a few times. The V call is TRBV7-6, the J call TRBJ1-1; D uncertain. The CDR3 contains 13 residues. Trimming stripped 5 bases from V and 4 bases from J, with 11 bases between. Germline V gives CDR1 SGHVS, CDR2 FNYEAQ. CDR3 DNA: TGTGCCAGCAGCCCCGGGCGGAGCACTGAAGCTTTCTTT. Translation: CASSPGRSTEAFF.

V is TRBV7-2 and J is TRBJ2-3; 10 bases are shared with TRBD2. The CDR3 totals 15 residues. V was pared by 5 bases and J by 4 bases, with 6 bases of the junction left unmatched. Per the germline V gene, CDR1 is SGHTA and CDR2 is FQGNSA. CDR3 DNA: TGTGCCAGCAGCCCTAGCGGGGGCGGATCAGATACGCAGTATTTT. The encoded protein is CASSPSGGGSDTQYF.

This clonotype was observed at least ten times. The V gene is TRBV12-3 or TRBV12-4, the J gene TRBJ2-7; D tentatively fits TRBD1 or TRBD2 (5 bases each). V lost 8 bases and J 1 base, leaving 12 bases between the germline ends. This CDR3 spans 13 amino acids. This CDR3 is CASRDGASYEQYF. The CDR3 nucleotides are TGTGCCAGCCGGGACGGTGCATCCTACGAGCAGTACTTC.

This clonotype appeared many times. An end of the junction does not agree with germline; a read error may underlie this. V usage is TRBV12-3 or TRBV12-4 and J usage is TRBJ2-5, with 9 bases identical to TRBD2. The CDR3 covers 14 residues. For the CDR3, the DNA is TGTGCCAGCAGCTTAGCGCGGGGGGGAGAGACCCAGTACTTC. It codes for CASSLARGGETQYF.

Only a few counts were recorded for this clonotype. V usage is TRBV7-2 and J usage is TRBJ2-2; D may be TRBD2 (5 bases). Germline V gene data show CDR1 as SGHTA and CDR2 as FQGNSA. This CDR3 is 14 amino acids long. Between the trimmed V and J ends, which lost 4 bases and 1 base, there was a span of 7 bases. CDR3: CASSWGVNTGELFF. CDR3 nucleotide sequence: TGTGCCAGCAGCTGGGGAGTGAACACCGGGGAGCTGTTTTTT.

This clonotype was observed at least ten times. The CDR3 DNA reads TGCAGCGTGAGGCGGACTAGCGGTTACAATGAGCAGTTCTTC. Its translation: CSVRRTSGYNEQFF. The chain combines TRBV29-1 with TRBJ2-1; 10 nucleotides match TRBD2. J gave up 4 bases and V 6 bases, and 6 bases lay outside the gene matches. CDR3 length: 14 residues. The germline gives CDR1 SQVTM, CDR2 ANQGSEA.

The rearrangement uses TRBV5-1 and TRBJ1-2, with D uncertain. Germline V CDR1 and CDR2: SGHRS, YFSETQ. The CDR3 is made up of 15 amino acids. Trimming left V 6 bases short and J 0 bases short, with 15 bases between. The CDR3 sequence is CASTPNAGSNYGYTF. In nucleotides, the CDR3 is TGCGCCAGCACCCCCAATGCGGGTTCTAACTATGGCTACACCTTC.

This rearrangement joins TRBV21-1 to TRBJ2-7; the table's D call, TRBD1, was not checked against the DNA. TRBV21-1 is noted as a pseudogene. There are 14 residues in the CDR3. DNA for the CDR3: TGTGCCAGTCGCTCCCGGGACAAAGCCTACGAGCAGTACTTC. This codes for CASRSRDKAYEQYF.

This chain connects TRBV12-3 or TRBV12-4 to TRBJ2-4; D is undetermined. V lost 6 bases and J lost 0, with 15 bases in between. The CDR3 covers 16 residues. CDR3 in amino acids: CASRERGSLAKNIQYF. The CDR3 DNA reads TGTGCCAGCAGGGAGCGAGGCAGTCTAGCCAAAAACATTCAGTACTTC.

The chain uses TRBV12-5 and TRBJ1-5, with D hard to call. With 6 bases removed from V and 0 bases from J, the gap between germline ends came to 9 bases. Germline loops: CDR1 LGHNT, CDR2 FRNRAP. The CDR3 extends over 14 amino acids. Here the CDR3 reads CASGPDTSNQPQHF. CDR3 nucleotide sequence: TGTGCTAGTGGCCCTGACACTAGCAATCAGCCCCAGCATTTT.

The J gene is TRBJ1-2, the V gene TRBV6-5; 9 bases map to TRBD1. The V and J ends lost 7 bases and 2 bases, in that order; junction bases with no gene match: 8. CDR1 is MNHEY and CDR2 is SVGAGI in the germline V gene. The CDR3 is 15 residues long. The CDR3 region has the DNA TGTGCCAGCACCGTAACAGGGGGCGCGAACTATGGCTACACCTTC. This sequence encodes CASTVTGGANYGYTF.

V is TRBV10-3 and J is TRBJ2-1; 9 bases fit TRBD1. This CDR3 comprises 13 residues. The germline V gene has CDR1 ENHRY and CDR2 SYGVKD. The V gene end was trimmed by 6 bases and the J gene end by 5 bases; junction bases not matched to a gene: 2. CDR3 nucleotide sequence: TGTGCCATCAGACAGGGGGCGGACAATGAGCAGTTCTTC. This sequence encodes CAIRQGADNEQFF.

In regard to this clonotype: Likely a read error: the CDR3 ends without its conserved phenylalanine or tryptophan. No DNA is shown, since the ends of the CDR3 on it are uncertain; the CDR3 is the one TCRdb lists. The V gene is TRBV5-8, the J gene TRBJ2-7; whether TRBD1, the table's D call, matches the DNA was not checked. CDR1 SGHTS and CDR2 YDEGEE come from the germline V gene. Inclusive of both ends, the CDR3 amounts to 13 amino acids. CDR3 sequence: CACSRTGLYEQHI.